This T cell receptor beta chain was found in a study of control samples from healthy donors and cancer patients. Repertoires were generated with immunoSEQ multiplex PCR, while TCRdb's copy carries only in-frame clones and drops some. The sample includes about 150,000 clones, roughly 92% of them seen just once. Germline lookup yields CDR1 SGHDT and CDR2 YYEEEE. This CDR3 spans 15 amino acids. The V end lost 1 base, the J end lost 6 bases, and 14 bases lay between the germline ends. This chain uses TRBV5-6 with TRBJ2-1, with D perhaps TRBD2 (7 bases). This clonotype was sampled from a man between 50 and 59 years old in good health. Source material: blood. The CDR3 is CASSLKGGKVNEQFF. CDR3 sequence (DNA): TGTGCCAGCAGCTTGAAGGGGGGGAAGGTCAATGAGCAGTTCTTC.